This T cell receptor (beta chain) was sequenced for a study of technical replicates of blood from a handful of donors. V was shortened by 4 bases and J by 13 bases, with 15 bases between the two germline ends. Per germline, CDR1 SEHNR and CDR2 FQNEAQ (reference sequence). The CDR3 has 12 residues. Produced via immunoSEQ multiplex PCR; TCRdb's table is partial and in-frame only. The sample contains fewer than 90,000 clones, about 88% of which appear only once. This rearrangement joins TRBV7-9 to TRBJ2-3; D is perhaps TRBD2 (6 bases). The sequenced sample consisted of T cells isolated from PBMCs. This receptor was identified in a human donor in good health. CDR3: CASSSTTTGEYF. CDR3 nucleotides: TGTGCCAGCAGCTCGACTACCACGGGGGAGTATTTT.